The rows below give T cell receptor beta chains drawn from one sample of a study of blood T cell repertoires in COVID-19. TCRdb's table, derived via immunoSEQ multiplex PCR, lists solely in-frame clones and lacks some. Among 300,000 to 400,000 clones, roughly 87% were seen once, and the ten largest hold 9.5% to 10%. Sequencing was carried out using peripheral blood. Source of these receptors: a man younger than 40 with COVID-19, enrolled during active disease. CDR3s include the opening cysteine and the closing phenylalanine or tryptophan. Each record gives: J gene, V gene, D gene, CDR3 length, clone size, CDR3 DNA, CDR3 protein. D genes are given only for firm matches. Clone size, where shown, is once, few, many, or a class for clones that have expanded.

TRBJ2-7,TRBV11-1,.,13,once,TGTGCCAGCAGCTTGTTCGGAGGAGGCGAGCAGTACTTC,CASSLFGGGEQYF
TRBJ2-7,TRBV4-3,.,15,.,TGCGCCAGCAGCCAAGATCGGGAGCGTAGCTACGAGCAGTACTTC,CASSQDRERSYEQYF
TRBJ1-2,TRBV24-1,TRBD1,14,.,TGTGCCACCAGAGACAGGGAATCTAACTATGGCTACACCTTC,CATRDRESNYGYTF
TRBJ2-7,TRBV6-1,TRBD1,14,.,TGTGCCAGCAGTGAGTACAGGGGGGCCTACGAGCAGTACTTC,CASSEYRGAYEQYF
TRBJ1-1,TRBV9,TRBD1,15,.,TGTGCCAGCAGCGTTTCCGGGACAGGGTCCACTGAAGCTTTCTTT,CASSVSGTGSTEAFF
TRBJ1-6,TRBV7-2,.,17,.,TGTGCCAGCAGCCATGGACACCTTAGCTCCTATAATTCACCCCTCCACTTT,CASSHGHLSSYNSPLHF
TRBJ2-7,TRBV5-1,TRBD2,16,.,TGCGCCAGCAGCCCCAGGGTAGCGGGGACCTTGAACGAGCAGTACTTC,CASSPRVAGTLNEQYF
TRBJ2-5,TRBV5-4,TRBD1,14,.,TGTGCCAGCAGCGTGAAGACAGGGAGTGAGACCCAGTACTTC,CASSVKTGSETQYF
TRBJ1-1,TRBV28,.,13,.,TGTGCCAGCACCAGGACACTGAACACTGAAGCTTTCTTT,CASTRTLNTEAFF
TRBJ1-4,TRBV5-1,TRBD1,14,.,TGCGCCAGCAGCTCACAGGGGACTAATGAAAAACTGTTTTTT,CASSSQGTNEKLFF
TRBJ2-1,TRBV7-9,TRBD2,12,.,TGTGCCAGCAGCCGAGTAGCGGGGAGGCCGTTCTTC,CASSRVAGRPFF
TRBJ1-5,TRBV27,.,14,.,TGTGCCAGCAGTGACAGATATAGCAATCAGCCCCAGCATTTT,CASSDRYSNQPQHF
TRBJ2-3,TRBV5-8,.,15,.,TGTGCCAGCAGCTTGGGTAACAGGGTGGGAGATACGCAGTATTTT,CASSLGNRVGDTQYF
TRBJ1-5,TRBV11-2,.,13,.,TGTGCCAGCAGCCCAATTGGGGGCCAGCCCCAGCATTTT,CASSPIGGQPQHF
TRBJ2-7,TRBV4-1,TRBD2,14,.,TGCGCCAGCAGCCCCGGGGGGGGGACCTACGAGCAGTACTTC,CASSPGGGTYEQYF
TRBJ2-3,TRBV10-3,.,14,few,TGTGCCATCAAGCTAGCCTCCCCCACAGATACGCAGTATTTT,CAIKLASPTDTQYF
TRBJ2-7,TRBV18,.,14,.,TGTGCCAGCTCACCTGGTCGGGAACCCTACGAGCAGTACTTC,CASSPGREPYEQYF
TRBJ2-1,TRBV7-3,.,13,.,TGTGCCAGCAGTTTTGACATTTACAATGAGCAGTTCTTC,CASSFDIYNEQFF
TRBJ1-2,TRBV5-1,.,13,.,TGCGCCAGCAGCTTTGAGTACAACTATGGCTACACCTTC,CASSFEYNYGYTF
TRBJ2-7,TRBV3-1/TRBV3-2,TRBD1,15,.,TGTGCCAGCAGCCAATGGACAGGGGGCGCATACGAGCAGTACTTC,CASSQWTGGAYEQYF
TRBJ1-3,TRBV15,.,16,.,TGTGCCACCAGCAGCAGTTGGACAGTGACTGGAAACACCATATATTTT,CATSSSWTVTGNTIYF
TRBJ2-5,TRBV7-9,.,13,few,TGTGCCAGCAGCTTAGACACAACAGAGACCCAGTACTTC,CASSLDTTETQYF
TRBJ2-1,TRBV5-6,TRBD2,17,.,TGTGCCAGCAGCTCCTCACCAGCGGGAGGCCCATACAATGAGCAGTTCTTC,CASSSSPAGGPYNEQFF
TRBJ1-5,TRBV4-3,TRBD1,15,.,TGCGCCAGCAGCCGGGAAACAGGGGGGGTAAGTCCCCAGCATTTT,CASSRETGGVSPQHF
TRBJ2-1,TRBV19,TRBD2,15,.,TGTGCCACCCTGACTAGCGGGGACTCCTACAATGAGCAGTTCTTC,CATLTSGDSYNEQFF
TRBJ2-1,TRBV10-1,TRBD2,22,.,TGCGCCAGCAGTGGTGTAGGAACAGAAGGACTAGCGGAGCCTGTCTCCTACAATGAGCAGTTCTTC,CASSGVGTEGLAEPVSYNEQFF
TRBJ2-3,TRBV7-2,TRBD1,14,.,TGTGCCAGCAGCCCAAGGACAGGGGGAAATACGCAGTATTTT,CASSPRTGGNTQYF
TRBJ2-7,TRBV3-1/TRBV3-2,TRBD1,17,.,TGTGCCAGCAGCCAAAACTTCGGGACAGCAATCTCCTACGAGCAGTACTTC,CASSQNFGTAISYEQYF
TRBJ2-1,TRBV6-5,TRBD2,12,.,TGTGCCAGCAGTTACTGGGGGGGTGAGCAGCTCTTC,CASSYWGGEQLF
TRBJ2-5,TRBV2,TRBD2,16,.,TGTGCCAGCAGTCAAACTAGCGGGGGGGCCGGGGAGACCCAGTACTTC,CASSQTSGGAGETQYF
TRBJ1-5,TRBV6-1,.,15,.,TGTGCCAGCAGTGAAAACAGGGATAGCAATCAGCCCCAGCATTTT,CASSENRDSNQPQHF
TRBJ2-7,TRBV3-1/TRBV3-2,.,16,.,TGTGCCAGCAGCCCCGCGGGGTCGCCGAGCTCCTACGAGCAGTACTTC,CASSPAGSPSSYEQYF
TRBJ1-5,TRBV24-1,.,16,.,TGTGCCACCAGTGACCCCCGGGAGGGGAAGAATCAGCCCCAGCATTTT,CATSDPREGKNQPQHF
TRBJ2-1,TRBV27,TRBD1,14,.,TGTGCCAGCAGTTCGATGCAGGGGGCACGGGAGCAGTTCTTC,CASSSMQGAREQFF
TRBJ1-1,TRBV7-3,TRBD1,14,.,TGTGCCAGCAGGGTGACAGGGGCGAACACTGAAGCTTTCTTT,CASRVTGANTEAFF